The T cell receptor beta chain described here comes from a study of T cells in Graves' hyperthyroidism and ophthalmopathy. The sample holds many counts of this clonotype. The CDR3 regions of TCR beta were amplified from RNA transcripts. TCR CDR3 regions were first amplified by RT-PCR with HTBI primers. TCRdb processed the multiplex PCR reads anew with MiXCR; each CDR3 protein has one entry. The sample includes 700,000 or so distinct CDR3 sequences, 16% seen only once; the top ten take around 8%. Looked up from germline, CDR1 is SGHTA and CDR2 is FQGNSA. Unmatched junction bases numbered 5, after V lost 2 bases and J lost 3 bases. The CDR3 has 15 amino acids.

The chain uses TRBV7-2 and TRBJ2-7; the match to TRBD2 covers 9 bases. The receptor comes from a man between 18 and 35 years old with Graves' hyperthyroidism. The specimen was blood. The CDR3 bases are TGTGCCAGCAGCTTATATGGTAGCGGGAGCTACGAGCAGTACTTC. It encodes CASSLYGSGSYEQYF.